Listed below are T cell receptor beta chains from one sample, sequenced in a study of early T cells in non-severe SARS-CoV-2 infection. TCRdb redid the calling of the 5' RACE reads with MiXCR, one entry per CDR3 protein. The sample records tens of thousands of distinct CDR3 sequences, around 6% being singletons. The sequencing sample was made of whole blood. The receptor source for this set is an adult who was a healthcare worker with PCR-confirmed SARS-CoV-2 infection or an uninfected control (not recorded which). The CDR3 runs from the conserved cysteine through the conserved F or W. A D gene is named only where the DNA matches it firmly. Rows give clone size only sometimes, using once, few, many, or a class for an expanded clone.

>TRBD1|TRBJ2-4|many|TRBV12-3/TRBV12-4
TGTGCCAGCAGTCACAGGGGGCTGGGTGAGGGGGCCAAAAACATTCAGTACTTC
CASSHRGLGEGAKNIQYF
>NA|TRBJ2-1|many|TRBV29-1
TGCAGCGTTGAACCCCGGACAAGCTCCTACAATGAGCAGTTCTTC
CSVEPRTSSYNEQFF
>NA|TRBJ2-1|NA|TRBV5-6
TGTGCCAGCAGCTTGGTGTCACACAATGAGCAGTTCTTC
CASSLVSHNEQFF
>NA|TRBJ2-7|many|TRBV4-1
TGCGCCAGCAGCCAGACAGGCTACTACGAGCAGTACTTC
CASSQTGYYEQYF
>NA|TRBJ2-1|once|TRBV10-1
TGCGCCAGCAGTGAGTCCGGCTATGAGCAGTTCTTC
CASSESGYEQFF
>NA|TRBJ2-3|many|TRBV7-9
TGTGCCAGCAGCTCCCCGGTTGAGGATACGCAGTATTTT
CASSSPVEDTQYF
>NA|TRBJ1-5|few|TRBV28
TGTGCCAGCGGGCTGCCTAGCAATCAGCCCCAGCATTTT
CASGLPSNQPQHF
>TRBD1|TRBJ2-1|few|TRBV9
TGTGCCAGCAGCGTAGGCCAGGGGGAGCACAATGAGCAGTTCTTC
CASSVGQGEHNEQFF
>TRBD2|TRBJ2-1|few|TRBV14
TGTGCCAGCAGCCAAGGGGGACTAGCGGGACTCAATGAGCAGTTCTTC
CASSQGGLAGLNEQFF
>TRBD2|TRBJ2-1|many|TRBV5-1
TGCGCCAGCAGCTTGAGTACCCTAGCGGGAGGGTACAATGAGCAGTTCTTC
CASSLSTLAGGYNEQFF
>NA|TRBJ2-5|few|TRBV9
TGTGCCAGCAGCGTAGGCGGGGGCCTGGAGACCCAGTACTTC
CASSVGGGLETQYF
>NA|TRBJ2-1|few|TRBV29-1
TGCAGCGTTGAGGTATGGGGCTCCTACAATGAGCAGTTCTTC
CSVEVWGSYNEQFF
>NA|TRBJ2-2|many|TRBV6-1
TGTGCCAGCAGTGAAGCTGTTGGGGGGACCGGGGAGCTGTTTTTT
CASSEAVGGTGELFF
>NA|TRBJ1-3|many|TRBV30
TGTGCCTGGACCCATGGAAACACCATATATTTT
CAWTHGNTIYF
>NA|TRBJ2-3|many|TRBV11-2
TGTGCCAGCAGCTTCCCGGGACACCTCACAGATACGCAGTATTTT
CASSFPGHLTDTQYF
>TRBD1|TRBJ2-5|many|TRBV7-3
TGTGCCAGCAGCCGGGGACAGGGGGAGACCCAGTACTTC
CASSRGQGETQYF
>NA|TRBJ2-7|few|TRBV15
TGTGCCACCAGCAGAGATCAGGACAGCTACGAGCAGTACTTC
CATSRDQDSYEQYF
>NA|TRBJ2-4|NA|TRBV13
TGTGCCAGTACTACCGTGACTGGTTTTAATAGGGCCAAAAACATTCAGTACTTC
CASTTVTGFNRAKNIQYF
>TRBD2|TRBJ2-5|NA|TRBV10-1
TGCGCCAGCAGTGACGGTACGCTAGCGGGACAAGAGACCCAGTACTTC
CASSDGTLAGQETQYF
>NA|TRBJ2-1|few|TRBV6-1
TGTGCCAGCAGTGAAGTTTCCCTTGGACAGTTCTTC
CASSEVSLGQFF
>TRBD2|TRBJ2-1|many|TRBV5-1
TGCGCCAGCAGCTTCGGTCAGCGGGAGGGTCTACACAATGAGCAGTTCTTC
CASSFGQREGLHNEQFF
>NA|TRBJ2-1|many|TRBV12-3/TRBV12-4
TGTGCCAGCACCCCCGCGTACAATGAGCAGTTCTTC
CASTPAYNEQFF
>NA|TRBJ2-3|medium-sized|TRBV7-3
TGTGCCAGCAGCTTGCTCGGGAGTGTGAAGACAGATACGCAGTATTTT
CASSLLGSVKTDTQYF
>NA|TRBJ1-2|few|TRBV5-1
TGCGCCAGCACCCTAGACCCCGGAGGCAGCTATGGCTACACCTTC
CASTLDPGGSYGYTF
>NA|TRBJ1-5|many|TRBV10-1
TGCGCCAGCAGCCCAGGGGGCAATCAGCCCCAGCATTTT
CASSPGGNQPQHF
>TRBD2|TRBJ2-3|many|TRBV7-2
TGTGCCAGCAGCTTTAGCGGGCGCGGCGATACGCAGTATTTT
CASSFSGRGDTQYF
>TRBD2|TRBJ2-7|many|TRBV28
TGTGCCAGCAGCGTCGGTAGCGGGGACTACGAGCAGTACTTC
CASSVGSGDYEQYF
>NA|TRBJ1-3|NA|TRBV4-1
TGCGCCAGCAGCCAAGGTCCAGGGATCTCTGGAAACACCATATATTTT
CASSQGPGISGNTIYF
>TRBD1|TRBJ1-2|many|TRBV30
TGTGCCTGGAGGATGTTTCCGACAGGGAGTGCTAACTATGGCTACACCTTC
CAWRMFPTGSANYGYTF
>TRBD2|TRBJ2-3|many|TRBV6-5
TGTGCCAGCAAACCCAGCGGGACTAGCACAGATACGCAGTATTTT
CASKPSGTSTDTQYF
>NA|TRBJ2-1|many|TRBV7-2
TGTGCCAGCAAAAGGGGAGGAGGGTCCAATGAGCAGTTCTTC
CASKRGGGSNEQFF
>TRBD1|TRBJ1-4|many|TRBV12-3/TRBV12-4
TGTGCCAGCAGTTTAAGGGGGCCAACTAATGAAAAACTGTTTTTT
CASSLRGPTNEKLFF
>NA|TRBJ1-1|few|TRBV5-1
TGCGCCAGCAGCTTGGTGGGGGATTCGAACACTGAAGCTTTCTTT
CASSLVGDSNTEAFF
>TRBD1|TRBJ1-5|many|TRBV28
TGTGCCAGCAGTCTAGACAGGGGTCCACCAAATCAGCCCCAGCATTTT
CASSLDRGPPNQPQHF
>NA|TRBJ2-1|NA|TRBV4-2
TGTGCCAGCAGCCAGGAGAGGAGGAGCTCCTACAATGAGCAGTTCTTC
CASSQERRSSYNEQFF
>NA|TRBJ2-6|many|TRBV3-1
TGTGCCAGCAGCCAAGCGGGGTCTGGGGCCAACGTCCTGACTTTC
CASSQAGSGANVLTF
>NA|TRBJ2-4|many|TRBV7-9
TGTGCCAGCAGCTTGGGGGCGAAAAACATTCAGTACTTC
CASSLGAKNIQYF
>NA|TRBJ2-1|many|TRBV15
TGTGCCACCACCCAAAATGGAGTTCATGAGCAGTTCTTC
CATTQNGVHEQFF
>NA|TRBJ1-1|few|TRBV6-6
TGTGCCAGCAGTCAACTAGGGGAAGCTTTCTTT
CASSQLGEAFF
>TRBD1|TRBJ2-1|NA|TRBV5-5
TGTGCCAGCAGCTCGGGACAGGCCTCCTACAATGAGCAGTTCTTC
CASSSGQASYNEQFF
>TRBD2|TRBJ2-7|many|TRBV2
TGTGCCAGCACGACTAGCGGGGGACCCTACGAGCAGTACTTC
CASTTSGGPYEQYF
>NA|TRBJ1-1|many|TRBV7-9
TGTGCCAGCAGCTTGGTTCAGGGGTTAGGGGACACTGAAGCTTTCTTT
CASSLVQGLGDTEAFF
>TRBD2|TRBJ2-1|few|TRBV28
TGTGCCAGCAGCCAGCGGGAGGGTCCCTACAATGAGCAGTTCTTC
CASSQREGPYNEQFF
>NA|TRBJ1-2|NA|TRBV12-5
TGTGCTAGTGTCCCCATACCAGAAAGACCCTCGGCAAAGGGCTACACCTTC
CASVPIPERPSAKGYTF
>NA|TRBJ1-1|many|TRBV5-1
TGCGCCAGCAGGCTCAGGACGAACACTGAAGCTTTCTTT
CASRLRTNTEAFF
>NA|TRBJ2-3|NA|TRBV20-1
TGCAGTGCTAGCTCGCAGTACAGGGAAACAGATACGCAGTATTTT
CSASSQYRETDTQYF
>TRBD2|TRBJ2-7|NA|TRBV28
TGTGCCAGCAGCCCCTACGGACTAGCGGGAGACTACGAGCAGTACTTC
CASSPYGLAGDYEQYF
>NA|TRBJ2-1|NA|TRBV20-1
TGCAGTGCTAGACGTCTGGGCAATGAGCAGTTCTTC
CSARRLGNEQFF
>NA|TRBJ2-7|NA|TRBV20-1
TGCAGTGCTAGACAAAATATGGGGGAGCAGTACTTC
CSARQNMGEQYF
>TRBD2|TRBJ2-7|few|TRBV20-1
TGCAGTGCTCCCGGGACTAGCGGACAGCAGCAGTACTTC
CSAPGTSGQQQYF
>NA|TRBJ2-7|few|TRBV3-1
TGTGCCAGCAGCCAAGATCTGGCGGGGACCCCTCCTTACGAGCAGTACTTC
CASSQDLAGTPPYEQYF
>NA|TRBJ2-1|many|TRBV10-3
TGTGCCATCAGTGGGGGACGGAACAATGAGCAGTTCTTC
CAISGGRNNEQFF